Below, one T cell receptor beta chain is given with its context. The table came from immunoSEQ multiplex PCR; TCRdb's copy has only in-frame clones and leaves some out. The sample lists about 15,000 clones; approximately 83% were seen once. These data are taken from a study of blood T cell repertoires in COVID-19. This receptor was taken from a human donor in a cohort sampled during active COVID-19. The specimen sequenced was peripheral blood.

CDR3 protein: CASRPTGTATNEKLFF. In DNA, the CDR3 is TGTGCCAGTAGACCCACAGGGACAGCAACTAATGAAAAACTGTTTTTT. This sequence joins TRBV19 and TRBJ1-4, with 7 nucleotides matching TRBD1. The germline V gene encodes CDR1 LNHDA and CDR2 SQIVND (reference sequence). The CDR3 has 16 amino acids. Germline trimming cut 6 bases from V and 0 bases from J; bases unmatched to any gene: 7.